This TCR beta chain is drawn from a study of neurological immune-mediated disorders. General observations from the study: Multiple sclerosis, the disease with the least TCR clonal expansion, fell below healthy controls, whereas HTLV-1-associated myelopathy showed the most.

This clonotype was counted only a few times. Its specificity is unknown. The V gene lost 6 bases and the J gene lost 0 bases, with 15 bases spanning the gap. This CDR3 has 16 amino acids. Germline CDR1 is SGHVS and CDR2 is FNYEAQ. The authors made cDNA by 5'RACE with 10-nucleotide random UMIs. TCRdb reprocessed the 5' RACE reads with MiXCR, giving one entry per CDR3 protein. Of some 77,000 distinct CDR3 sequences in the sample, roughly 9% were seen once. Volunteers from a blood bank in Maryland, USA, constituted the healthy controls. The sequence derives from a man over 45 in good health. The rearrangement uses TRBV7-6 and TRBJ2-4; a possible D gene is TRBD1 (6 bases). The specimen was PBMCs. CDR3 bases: TGTGCCAGCAGTGACGTAGGGGGTCTAGCCAAAAACATTCAGTACTTC. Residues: CASSDVGGLAKNIQYF.